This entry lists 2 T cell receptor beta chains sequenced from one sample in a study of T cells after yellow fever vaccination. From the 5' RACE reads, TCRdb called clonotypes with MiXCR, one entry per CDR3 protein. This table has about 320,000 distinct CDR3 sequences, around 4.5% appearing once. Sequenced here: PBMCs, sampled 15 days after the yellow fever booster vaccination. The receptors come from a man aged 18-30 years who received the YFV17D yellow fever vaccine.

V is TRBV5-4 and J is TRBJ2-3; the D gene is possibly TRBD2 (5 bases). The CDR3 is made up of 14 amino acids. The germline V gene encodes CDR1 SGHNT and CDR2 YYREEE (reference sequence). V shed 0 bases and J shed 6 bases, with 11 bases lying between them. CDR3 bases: TGTGCCAGCAGCTTGGAGTTCCCGGGGGATACGCAGTATTTT. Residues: CASSLEFPGDTQYF.

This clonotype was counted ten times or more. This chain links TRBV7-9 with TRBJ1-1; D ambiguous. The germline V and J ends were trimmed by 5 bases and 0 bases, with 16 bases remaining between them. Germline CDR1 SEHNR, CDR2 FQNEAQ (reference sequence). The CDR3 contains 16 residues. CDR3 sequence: CASSPRDQRMNTEAFF. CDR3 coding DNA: TGTGCCAGCAGCCCCCGTGACCAGCGCATGAACACTGAAGCTTTCTTT.